The 4 T cell receptor beta chains presented below share a single source sample, sequenced in a study of PD-1 blockade in classical Hodgkin lymphoma (TCRdb year 2020). Libraries were prepared through the immunoSEQ multiplex PCR assay. In TCRdb, the immuneACCESS table is reduced to in-frame sequences with V and J assigned. These tables do not hold every clone; where another copy was compared, an unresolved V gene accounts for under half, and the others remain unexplained. The sample has roughly 64,000 clones on record, about 90% of them singletons. The ten largest clones represent approximately 10% of the sample. What the time point label conveys for this sample: cycle 4 day 1 (C4D1), after less than 7 weeks of nivolumab. Every trial patient had relapsed after autologous stem cell transplantation, and cohorts A, B and C differed in prior brentuximab vedotin exposure. The material was peripheral blood mononuclear cells (PBMCs), obtained before the fourth cycle of nivolumab. The receptors stem from a human donor with classical Hodgkin lymphoma.

V is TRBV9 and J is TRBJ2-5; D is possibly TRBD1 or TRBD2 (6 bases each). This CDR3 is built from 13 residues. Germline loops: CDR1 SGDLS, CDR2 YYNGEE. Trimming took off 0 bases at V and 5 bases at J, with 8 bases between the two ends. The CDR3 bases are TGTGCCAGCAGCGTAGGGGGGGCGGAGACCCAGTACTTC. Translation: CASSVGGAETQYF.

The chain couples TRBV11-2 to TRBJ2-7; D ambiguous. The CDR3 is made up of 16 amino acids. Germline assignment: CDR1 SGHAT and CDR2 FQNNGV. Trimming cost V 1 base and J 9 bases, with 22 bases left between them. Here the CDR3 reads CASSLGPSGRWSVQYF. CDR3 sequence (DNA): TGTGCCAGCAGCTTAGGGCCCTCCGGTCGGTGGAGCGTGCAGTACTTC.

The rearrangement joins TRBV18 to TRBJ1-1, with TRBD1 identical over 8 bases. The CDR3 has 16 amino acids. J gave up 7 bases and V 5 bases, and 15 bases lay outside the gene matches. Germline CDR1 reads KGHSH; CDR2 reads LQKENI. CDR3 coding DNA: TGTGCCAGCTCAGCTGCCAGGACAGGGTCTTGGGATGAAGCTTTCTTT. As protein: CASSAARTGSWDEAFF.

The rearrangement links TRBV7-8 to TRBJ1-5; D gene ambiguous. The CDR3 is 14 residues long. The V gene's germline CDR1 is SGHVS and CDR2 FQNEAQ. The V gene lost 1 base and the J gene lost 4 bases, with 8 bases spanning the gap. CDR3 bases: TGTGCCAGCAGCTTAGGTCGGGTAAATCAGCCCCAGCATTTT. As protein: CASSLGRVNQPQHF.